This T cell receptor beta chain is from a study of identical twins listed by TCRdb under 2016. Context from the whole study: To test whether fetal clonotypes persist, the study used deep sequencing on TCR alpha and beta repertoires from monozygotic twins, unrelated adults of various ages, and cord blood. To rule out contamination, the twin experiments were replicated at different times with different library preparation protocols.

The method behind the library was 5' RACE. Instrument used: Illumina HiSeq 2000. Template switching introduced a universal primer binding site; the final cDNA contained a unique molecular identifier, enabling accurate counting of TCR cDNA molecules. Specific primers in the conserved constant-segment region were used to synthesize first-strand cDNA for TCR alpha and beta chains. To control for contamination, each cDNA library was double barcoded with a SMART-Mk sample barcode plus Illumina barcodes. Two successive PCR steps introduced TruSeq adapter sequences along with Illumina sample barcodes. Sequencing of the TCR alpha and beta cDNA libraries was done on the Illumina HiSeq platform using custom primers. From the authors' description of their analysis: MiGEC was used to process raw reads and extract unique molecular identifiers, and MiXCR was used to find CDR3 positions. Recombination models were inferred per individual with the repgenHMM and IGoR tools using an EM algorithm. The analysis of shared clonotypes was done with the tcR package in R, with sharing normalized by the product of cloneset sizes. To study raw recombination free of thymic and clonal selection effects, out-of-frame nonproductive sequences were analyzed. TCRdb trimmed the raw reads at Q25, called clones with MiXCR and kept productive beta chains. When rows share a CDR3 protein, they turn into one entry using the most common DNA and genes. In this record, the V and J calls reflect TCRdb's handling and not the investigators' own analysis. The sample records roughly 720,000 distinct CDR3 sequences, 15% to 20% of which are singletons. Of the sample, around 13% is held by the ten largest clones.

Overall study outcomes, separate from this receptor: Zero-insertion analyses could be partly confounded by invariant T cells such as MAIT and iNKT, though diverse VJ usage argued against such confounding for most clonotypes. Compared with coincidental sharing between unrelated individuals, out-of-frame TCR alpha sequences shared between twins had an excess of sequences with low generation probability. A weaker excess of twin sharing was found in beta out-of-frame sequences because the signal-to-noise ratio was lowered by fewer shared sequences. Abundant cord blood beta clonotypes had fewer insertions, young adult naive repertoires showed a similar but weaker trend, and memory repertoires showed no such trend. Conclusions relied on cross-sectional statistical analysis, since the same donors could not be followed over many years. In monozygotic twins, out-of-frame TCR alpha sharing was systematically underestimated by recombination models, although the models agreed with sharing between unrelated individuals.

With regard to this clonotype: Its antigen remains unidentified. Base quality data are lacking; no much larger clone is found one base away.

Only healthy Caucasian donors were included. The twin cohort consisted of three pairs of female monozygotic twins, all aged about 18 to 29 years. The RNA used for TCR libraries was isolated from peripheral blood mononuclear cells. The germline V gene encodes CDR1 MNHEY and CDR2 SVGEGT. Counted from cysteine to phenylalanine, this CDR3 has 12 amino acids. Here the CDR3 DNA is all that survives: 36 bases in frame from base 1. Trimming costs V 5 bases and J 6 bases, and their ends lie 9 bases apart. These data also featured in a second study, about T cells expressing NK-cell markers. The second study reports: Under ten donors provided sorted CD3+CD56+NKG2C+, CD3+CD56+NKG2C- and CD3+CD56-NKG2C+ T-cell subsets, whose TCR beta-chain repertoires were profiled. Among the eight sequenced donors, seven were HCMV-seropositive and one was HCMV-seronegative. In several experiments an anti-gammadeltaTCR antibody was added to restrict sorting to alphabetaTCR-expressing T cells. In six donors, the dominant CD3+CD56+NKG2C+ clonotypes were among the top 10 CD8+ clonotypes and accounted for about 1.0-7.5% of CD8+ T cells. Those dominant clonotypes were again the most abundant among CD3+CD56-NKG2C+ cells in a few donors, at roughly 25-65%. It remained unclear whether the expanded NKG2C-expressing T cell clones were specific for HCMV antigens. The eight sequenced donors were randomly selected healthy volunteers, three men and five women. A commercial ELISA kit detecting HCMV-specific IgG in serum was used to determine HCMV serostatus. Bulk peripheral blood T-cell repertoires were additionally sequenced from unsorted PBMC for over 5 donors. MIGEC was used to demultiplex reads and group the reads by UMI, and MiTCR was used to assemble and quantify clonotypes. To remove erroneous sequences, TCR cDNA sequences were retained only when supported by two or more reads. The tcR package was used for downstream repertoire analysis, and clonotypes were matched between fractions using CDR3 nucleotide sequence together with V segment. VDJmatch was used to annotate antigen specificity against VDJdb, with one amino acid substitution allowed in CDR3.

The receptor was isolated from a woman aged 18-29 years in good health. The material sequenced was PBMCs. The rearrangement combines TRBV6-2 or TRBV6-3 with TRBJ2-3, with no confidently assigned D gene. The nucleotides read TGTGCCAGCAGTAACCTAGGTGATACGCAGTATTTT. Its protein is CASSNLGDTQYF.